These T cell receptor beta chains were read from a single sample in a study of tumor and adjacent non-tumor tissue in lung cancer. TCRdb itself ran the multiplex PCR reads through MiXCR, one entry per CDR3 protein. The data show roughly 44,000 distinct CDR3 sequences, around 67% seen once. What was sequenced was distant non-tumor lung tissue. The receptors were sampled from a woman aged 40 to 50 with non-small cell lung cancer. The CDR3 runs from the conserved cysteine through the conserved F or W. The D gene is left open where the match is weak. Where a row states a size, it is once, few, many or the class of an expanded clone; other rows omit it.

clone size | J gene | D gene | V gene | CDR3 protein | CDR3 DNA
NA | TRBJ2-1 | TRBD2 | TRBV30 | CAWRLAGFYERFF | TGTGCCTGGAGACTAGCGGGGTTTTATGAGCGGTTCTTC
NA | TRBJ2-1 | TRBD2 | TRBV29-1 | CSRLAGGSYNEQLF | TGCAGCAGACTAGCGGGAGGCTCTTACAATGAGCAGCTCTTC
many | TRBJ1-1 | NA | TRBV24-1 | CATSDPNRAEAFF | TGTGCCACCAGTGACCCGAATCGCGCTGAAGCTTTCTTT
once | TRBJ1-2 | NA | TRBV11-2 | CASSPALSDRGYGYIF | TGTGCCAGCAGCCCGGCCCTCTCGGACAGAGGCTATGGCTACATCTTC
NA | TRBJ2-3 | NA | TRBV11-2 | CTNSLVGSTDTQYF | TGTACCAACAGCTTAGTGGGGAGCACAGATACGCAGTATTTT
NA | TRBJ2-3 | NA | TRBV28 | CASCPNSGPSTDTQYF | TGTGCCAGCTGTCCGAACAGTGGGCCCAGCACAGATACGCAGTATTTT
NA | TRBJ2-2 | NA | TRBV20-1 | CNATVGTPQIANTGELFF | TGCAATGCTACGGTCGGGACACCCCAAATCGCGAACACCGGGGAGCTGTTTTTT
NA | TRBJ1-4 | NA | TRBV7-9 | CASSLGSSPGKLFF | TGTGCCAGCAGCTTAGGCAGTAGTCCCGGGAAACTGTTTTTT
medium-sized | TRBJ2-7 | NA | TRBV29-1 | CSVEESRASYEQYF | TGCAGCGTTGAAGAGAGTAGGGCCAGCTACGAGCAGTACTTC
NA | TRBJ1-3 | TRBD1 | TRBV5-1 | CPSSPRGGSGNTIYF | TGCCCCAGCAGCCCCAGGGGGGGCTCTGGAAACACCATATATTTT